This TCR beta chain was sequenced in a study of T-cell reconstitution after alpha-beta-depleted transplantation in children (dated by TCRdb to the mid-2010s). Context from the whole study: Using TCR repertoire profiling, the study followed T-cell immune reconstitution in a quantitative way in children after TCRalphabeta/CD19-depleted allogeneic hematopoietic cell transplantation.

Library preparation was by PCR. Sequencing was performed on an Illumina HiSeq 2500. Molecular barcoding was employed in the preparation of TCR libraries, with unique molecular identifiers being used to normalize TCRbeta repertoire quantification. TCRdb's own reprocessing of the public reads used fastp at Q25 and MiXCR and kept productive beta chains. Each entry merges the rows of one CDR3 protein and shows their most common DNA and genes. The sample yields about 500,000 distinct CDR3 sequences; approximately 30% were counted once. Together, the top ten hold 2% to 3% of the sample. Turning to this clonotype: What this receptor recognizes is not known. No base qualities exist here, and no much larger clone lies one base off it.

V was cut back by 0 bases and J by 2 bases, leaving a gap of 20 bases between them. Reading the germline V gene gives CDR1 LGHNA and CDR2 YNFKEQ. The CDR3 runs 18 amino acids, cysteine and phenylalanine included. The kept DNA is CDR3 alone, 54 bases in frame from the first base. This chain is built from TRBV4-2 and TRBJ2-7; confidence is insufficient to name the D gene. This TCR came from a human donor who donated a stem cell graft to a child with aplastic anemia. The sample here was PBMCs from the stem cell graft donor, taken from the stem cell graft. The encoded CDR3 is CASSQEQKPAASTYEQYF. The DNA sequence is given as TGTGCCAGCAGCCAAGAACAAAAACCAGCAGCAAGTACCTACGAGCAGTACTTC.